This T cell receptor beta chain was identified during a study of radiation and T cells in renal cell carcinoma. Study-level background: Nephrectomy followed 15 Gy stereotactic body radiation by 4 weeks. Study-wide points: From baseline, blood top tumor clonotypes peaked at 2 weeks post-radiation.

Time point described: blood 2 weeks post-SBRT. Described treatment: 15 Gy SBRT to primary tumor, nephrectomy 4 weeks later. The tumor was a clear cell renal cell carcinoma. Repertoires were generated with immunoSEQ multiplex PCR, while TCRdb's copy carries only in-frame clones and drops some. The sample holds some 58,000 clones, around three quarters seen once. CDR1 and CDR2 from the germline V gene are LNHDA and SQIVND (reference sequence). The CDR3 length is 15 residues. J lost 5 bases, V lost 3 bases, and 9 bases had no gene match. About this clone: The target antigen is unknown.

The receptor was derived from a man aged 55 to 69 with renal cell carcinoma. The specimen was blood, collected from a patient whose treatment included radiotherapy and nephrectomy. This chain links TRBV19 with TRBJ1-2; 7 bases match TRBD1. The CDR3 DNA reads as TGTGCCAGTAGTATTCTTACAGGGGTATCGTATGGCTACACCTTC. Translation gives CASSILTGVSYGYTF. The complete variable domain, with remaining parts taken from reference TRBV19 and TRBJ1-2, reads DGGITQSPKYLFRKEGQNVTLSCEQNLNHDAMYWYRQDPGQGLRLIYYSQIVNDFQKGDIAEGYSVSREKKESFPLTVTSAQKNPTAFYLCASSILTGVSYGYTFGSGTRLTVV.